The 25 T cell receptor beta chains below come from one sample, sequenced in a study of spatial heterogeneity in lung cancer. Each CDR3 protein gets one entry after TCRdb re-called the 5' RACE reads with MiXCR. The top ten clones hold roughly 28% of a sample with about 10,000 distinct CDR3 sequences, 6% to 7% of them seen once. Time point described: sample taken at primary tumor resection. The sample was normal lung tissue next to the tumor, taken at surgery. All receptors derive from a male donor with early-stage non-small cell lung cancer.

This clonotype has at least ten counts. V usage is TRBV7-2 and J usage is TRBJ2-1; TRBD1 matches at 9 bases. Looked up from germline, CDR1 is SGHTA and CDR2 is FQGNSA. The CDR3 spans 16 residues. J was trimmed by 5 bases and V by 2 bases; bases with no gene match: 7. CDR3 nucleotide sequence: TGTGCCAGCAGCTTACCTACAGGGGGCCGGAACAATGAGCAGTTCTTC. Translating gives CASSLPTGGRNNEQFF.

This clonotype is labeled as medium-sized. The V call is TRBV28, the J call TRBJ2-7; D gene ambiguous. The CDR3 totals 13 residues. V lost 2 bases and J 0 bases, leaving 5 bases between the germline ends. CDR1 MDHEN and CDR2 SYDVKM come from the germline V gene. In nucleotides, the CDR3 is TGTGCCAGCAGTTTAGACCTCTCCTACGAGCAGTACTTC. Translation: CASSLDLSYEQYF.

The DNA of the CDR3 is TGTGCCTGGAGTGTACTGAGGGGGCTCCGCTCCTACGAGCAGTACTTC. It codes for CAWSVLRGLRSYEQYF. The chain combines TRBV30 with TRBJ2-7; 7 nucleotides match TRBD1. After removal of 0 bases from V and 0 bases from J, the junction contained 8 bases not matched to a gene. CDR1 GTSNPN and CDR2 SVGIG come from the germline V gene (reference sequence). The CDR3 is made up of 16 amino acids.

The J gene is TRBJ2-7, the V gene TRBV20-1; perhaps TRBD2 as D (5 bases). With 1 base removed from V and 3 bases from J, the gap between germline ends came to 10 bases. This CDR3 has 13 amino acids. Germline CDR1 is DFQATT and CDR2 is SNEGSKA (reference sequence). The CDR3 DNA reads TGCAGTGCTAGAGGTCTAGCAGGCTACGAGCAGTACTTC. This gives the protein CSARGLAGYEQYF.

This clonotype was counted ten times or more. This CDR3 is CASNPWPPRDEQFF. The CDR3 DNA reads TGTGCCAGTAATCCCTGGCCTCCCCGGGATGAGCAGTTCTTC. This chain uses TRBV19 with TRBJ2-1; D uncertain. This CDR3 is built from 14 residues. With 7 bases removed from V and 8 bases from J, the gap between germline ends came to 18 bases. CDR1 is LNHDA and CDR2 is SQIVND in the germline V gene (reference sequence).

The sample holds a few counts of this clonotype. J is TRBJ2-3 and V is TRBV12-3 or TRBV12-4; no reliable D call. V was clipped by 3 bases and J by 5 bases, with 12 bases between them. The CDR3 sequence is 14 residues long. CDR3 in amino acids: CASSFGDGKDTQYF. The CDR3 DNA reads as TGTGCCAGCAGTTTCGGTGATGGCAAAGATACGCAGTATTTT.

The chain employs TRBV20-1 and TRBJ2-2; a possible D gene is TRBD1 (5 bases). This CDR3 comprises 16 residues. V was cut by 4 bases and J by 0 bases, with 15 bases left in between. Germline CDR1 reads DFQATT; CDR2 reads SNEGSKA (reference sequence). The DNA of the CDR3 is TGCAGTGCTACCCAGGGTGGCCACACGAACACCGGGGAGCTGTTTTTT. Amino acid sequence: CSATQGGHTNTGELFF.

V is TRBV7-2 and J is TRBJ1-2, with 7 positions matching TRBD1. V dropped 1 base and J dropped 4; count of bases not matched to a gene: 3. The germline CDR1 and CDR2 sequences are SGHTA and FQGNSA. This CDR3 has 14 amino acids. The chain's CDR3 is CASSLGQGGYGYTF. CDR3 nucleotides: TGTGCCAGCAGCTTAGGACAGGGCGGCTATGGCTACACCTTC.

At least ten counts were recorded for this clonotype. The rearrangement joins TRBV5-1 to TRBJ2-7, with D uncertain. V was shortened by 1 base and J by 0 bases, with 8 bases between the two germline ends. There are 14 residues in the CDR3. Per germline, CDR1 SGHRS and CDR2 YFSETQ. The CDR3 DNA reads as TGCGCCAGCAGCTTGCTACTCGCCTCCTACGAGCAGTACTTC. Translated, it gives CASSLLLASYEQYF.

This clonotype has ten or more counts. The chain carries TRBV9 and TRBJ2-3; D is perhaps TRBD1 (6 bases). Germline CDR1 and CDR2: SGDLS and YYNGEE. Trimming left V 2 bases short and J 0 bases short, with 13 bases between. The CDR3 contains 16 residues. CDR3 residues: CASSVQGQFSTDTQYF. In DNA form, the CDR3 reads TGTGCCAGCAGCGTCCAAGGACAGTTTAGCACAGATACGCAGTATTTT.

In its sample, this clonotype ranks as medium-sized. The chain uses TRBV6-6 and TRBJ2-3; 7 bases line up with TRBD1. Germline V gene lookup returns CDR1 MNHNY and CDR2 SVGAGI (reference sequence). The V segment lost 6 bases and the J segment 1 base; nucleotides outside the gene matches: 7. CDR3 size: 15 residues. CDR3 DNA sequence: TGTGCCAGCAGGGAGCCGGGACAGCGCACAGATACGCAGTATTTT. This sequence encodes CASREPGQRTDTQYF.

In its sample, this clonotype was seen a few times. V usage is TRBV12-3 or TRBV12-4 and J usage is TRBJ2-3; D call uncertain. V shed 6 bases and J shed 2 bases, with 21 bases lying between them. CDR3 length equals 17 residues. The CDR3 protein is CASSPTAAPPYTDTQYF. The CDR3 DNA follows: TGTGCCAGCAGCCCGACGGCGGCCCCGCCCTACACAGATACGCAGTATTTT.

The sample holds many counts of this clonotype. J is TRBJ1-1 and V is TRBV7-8; D is possibly TRBD1 (6 bases). Germline lookup yields CDR1 SGHVS and CDR2 FQNEAQ. Trimming took 3 bases from V and 5 from J, leaving 13 bases between them. The CDR3 is 14 amino acids. CDR3 loop: CASSFSGDGTEAFF. Written as DNA, the CDR3 is TGTGCCAGCAGCTTCTCAGGGGACGGGACTGAAGCTTTCTTT.

In its sample, this clonotype was seen many times. The chain combines TRBV13 with TRBJ1-2, with 8 bases that match TRBD1. The CDR3 consists of 15 residues. Per the germline V gene, CDR1 is PRHDT and CDR2 is FYEKMQ (reference sequence). The junction had 12 bases not matched to a gene; V was cut back by 5 bases and J by 7 bases. This CDR3 is CASSDSRQGMGGYTF. The DNA for the CDR3 is TGTGCCAGCAGCGACTCGAGACAGGGGATGGGTGGCTACACCTTC.

This clonotype was seen many times. This chain joins TRBV7-2 and TRBJ2-1; 13 bases are shared with TRBD2. V lost 6 bases to trimming and J lost 7 bases; unmatched junction nucleotides: 6. This CDR3 spans 15 amino acids. Germline loops: CDR1 SGHTA, CDR2 FQGNSA. The CDR3 reads CASRRGLAGSNEQFF. The CDR3 DNA reads TGTGCCAGCAGAAGGGGACTAGCGGGAAGTAATGAGCAGTTCTTC.

In its sample, this clonotype was seen many times. This sequence joins TRBV23-1 and TRBJ2-7; D is possibly TRBD1 (6 bases). TRBV23-1 belongs to the ORF category, with a function that is uncertain. The V and J ends lost 8 bases and 2 bases respectively, with 13 bases between them. The CDR3 sequence is 13 residues long. The DNA of the CDR3 is TGCGCCAGCGAGGACAGACCCGCCTACGAGCAGTACTTC. Amino acids: CASEDRPAYEQYF.

This clonotype showed up many times. The genes are TRBV28 and TRBJ1-5; TRBD1 matches at 8 bases. Germline V gene sequence: CDR1 MDHEN, CDR2 SYDVKM. V shed 5 bases, J shed 0 bases, and the junction held 9 bases outside the gene matches. The CDR3 length is 17 residues. Here the CDR3 reads CASSLIGQGGSNQPQHF. In DNA, the CDR3 is TGTGCCAGCAGTCTGATCGGACAGGGAGGTAGCAATCAGCCCCAGCATTTT.

The sample holds many counts of this clonotype. The V call is TRBV7-3, the J call TRBJ1-5; TRBD1 is a possible D gene (5 bases). The ends were cut back, 0 bases at V and 5 bases at J, with 11 bases in the middle. The CDR3 contains 15 residues. Germline V gene sequence: CDR1 SGHTA, CDR2 FQGTGA. The CDR3 coding sequence is TGTGCCAGCAGCTTAACGGGGCGAAGAGATCAGCCCCAGCATTTT. Protein product: CASSLTGRRDQPQHF.

In its sample, this clonotype was seen a few times. V gene TRBV12-3 or TRBV12-4 combines with J gene TRBJ2-2, with D unresolved. This CDR3 is built from 13 residues. The V end lost 5 bases, the J end lost 6 bases, and 10 bases lay between the germline ends. CDR3 sequence: CASSLSGPGELFF. The DNA of the CDR3 is TGTGCCAGCAGTCTTAGTGGCCCCGGGGAGCTGTTTTTT.

The sample holds many counts of this clonotype. The chain carries TRBV5-4 and TRBJ2-5, with D possibly TRBD2 on 6 matching bases. This CDR3 has 16 residues. The germline CDR1 and CDR2 sequences are SGHNT and YYREEE (reference sequence). V lost 2 bases, J lost 0 bases, and 14 bases lay in between. The CDR3 is CASSLGRERYQETQYF. The CDR3 DNA reads TGTGCCAGCAGCTTAGGCCGGGAGAGGTACCAAGAGACCCAGTACTTC.

This clonotype was picked up many times. The J gene is TRBJ2-7, the V gene TRBV20-1, with D hard to call. Germline V gives CDR1 DFQATT, CDR2 SNEGSKA (reference sequence). CDR3 length equals 12 residues. V lost 3 bases, J lost 4 bases, and 10 bases lay in between. CDR3 DNA: TGCAGTGCTAGTCACAGCTCATACGAGCAGTACTTC. Translating it yields CSASHSSYEQYF.

This clonotype was detected many times. The gene calls are TRBV5-4 and TRBJ1-1; 8 bases are shared with TRBD1. The CDR3 is 15 amino acids. V was clipped by 4 bases and J by 4 bases; unmatched bases: 9. Germline CDR1 and CDR2: SGHNT and YYREEE (reference sequence). CDR3 sequence reads: CASSGTGGGITEAFF. CDR3 nucleotides: TGTGCCAGCAGCGGAACAGGGGGAGGGATCACTGAAGCTTTCTTT.

This clonotype qualifies as medium-sized. The rearrangement uses TRBV19 and TRBJ2-2; D call uncertain. This CDR3 region has 13 residues. The germline CDR1 and CDR2 sequences are LNHDA and SQIVND (reference sequence). V was cut by 10 bases and J by 2 bases, with 11 bases left in between. CDR3 sequence: CATADANTGELFF. The CDR3 DNA reads as TGTGCCACCGCGGACGCCAACACCGGGGAGCTGTTTTTT.

This clonotype was found many times. Here the CDR3 reads CASGLQGYEQYF. The CDR3 region has the DNA TGTGCCAGCGGGTTACAGGGCTACGAGCAGTACTTC. This sequence joins TRBV28 and TRBJ2-7; tentatively, D is TRBD1 (6 bases). CDR3 size: 12 residues. V gave up 8 bases and J gave up 3 bases, with 11 bases separating them. CDR1 and CDR2 (germline): MDHEN, SYDVKM.

The rearrangement joins TRBV29-1 to TRBJ2-7, with 11 nucleotides matching TRBD2. Germline V lookup: CDR1 SQVTM, CDR2 ANQGSEA. The CDR3 length is 14 residues. Trimming at V came to 6 bases and at J to 7 bases, leaving 11 bases not matched to a gene. The CDR3 sequence: CSVRLAGGPGEQYF. In DNA form, the CDR3 reads TGCAGCGTCCGATTAGCGGGAGGGCCGGGAGAGCAGTACTTC.